These 10 T cell receptor beta chains came from one sample sequenced in a study of cytotoxic CD8 clonotypes in ibrutinib-treated CLL. Profiled with immunoSEQ multiplex PCR; TCRdb holds only in-frame clones, not every one. This table holds 110,000 to 150,000 clones, about 80% found once. Sequenced material: PBMCs, taken after 24 months of ibrutinib treatment. The receptors come from a human donor with chronic lymphocytic leukemia.

This sequence joins TRBV27 and TRBJ1-5; D is undetermined. Germline V gene data show CDR1 as MNHEY and CDR2 as SMNVEV (reference sequence). This CDR3 is 13 amino acids long. Trimming shortened V by 8 bases and J by 9 bases, and 17 bases separated the two germline ends. The CDR3 spells CASWGPGRGPQHF. Written as DNA, the CDR3 is TGTGCCAGCTGGGGTCCGGGCCGGGGGCCCCAGCATTTT.

The J gene is TRBJ2-5, the V gene TRBV6-5; weak D call: TRBD2 (6 bases). The CDR3 consists of 14 residues. In germline, CDR1 is MNHEY, CDR2 SVGAGI. Trimming took 8 bases from V and 3 from J, leaving 16 bases between them. The CDR3: CASSGDGGKETQYF. The DNA for the CDR3 is TGTGCCAGCTCGGGGGATGGAGGCAAAGAGACCCAGTACTTC.

The rearrangement links TRBV7-3 to TRBJ2-1; perhaps D is TRBD1 or TRBD2 (7 bases each). V was pared by 5 bases and J by 6 bases, with 11 bases between. Germline loops: CDR1 SGHTA, CDR2 FQGTGA. The CDR3 totals 13 residues. The CDR3 DNA reads TGTGCCAGCAGCCCCAGGGGGGGCAATGAGCAGTTCTTC. Its translation: CASSPRGGNEQFF.

The V gene is TRBV5-1, the J gene TRBJ2-7; a possible D gene is TRBD2 (5 bases). The CDR3 runs 15 residues. V was shortened by 4 bases and J by 2 bases, with 16 bases between the two germline ends. CDR1 SGHRS and CDR2 YFSETQ come from the germline V gene. The CDR3 bases are TGCGCCAGCAGCCCCGCCCGCGCGGGTCCCTACGAGCAGTACTTC. Translation gives CASSPARAGPYEQYF.

V and J are TRBV19 and TRBJ1-2; TRBD1 matches 7 bases. The J segment lost 4 bases and the V segment lost 9 bases, leaving 5 bases of the junction unmatched. Germline CDR1 LNHDA, CDR2 SQIVND (reference sequence). The CDR3 loop spans 12 amino acids. The DNA for the CDR3 is TGTGCCAGCAGGGACAGATCCTATGGCTACACCTTC. Translation: CASRDRSYGYTF.

Turning to this clone: This same CDR3 is encoded by further DNA sequences in the sample. The chain uses TRBV18 and TRBJ2-7; the D gene is possibly TRBD1 (6 bases). The CDR3 runs to 13 residues. V lost 3 bases and J 3 bases, leaving 9 bases between the germline ends. CDR1 is KGHSH, CDR2 LQKENI, per germline. The chain's CDR3 is CASSPQGGYEQYF. In DNA, the CDR3 is TGTGCCAGCTCACCGCAAGGGGGCTACGAGCAGTACTTC. Looking up the rest from reference TRBV18 and TRBJ2-7 gives the full variable domain: NAGVMQNPRHLVRRRGQEARLRCSPMKGHSHVYWYRQLPEEGLKFMVYLQKENIIDESGMPKERFSAEFPKEGPSILRIQQVVRGDSAAYFCASSPQGGYEQYFGPGTRLTVT.

The rearrangement links TRBV2 to TRBJ2-7, with a possible D match to TRBD2 (6 bases). This CDR3 spans 11 amino acids. The ends were cut back, 8 bases at V and 4 bases at J, with 9 bases in the middle. The germline gives CDR1 SNHLY, CDR2 FYNNEI. CDR3 loop: CASGGEYEQYF. CDR3 coding DNA: TGTGCCAGCGGCGGGGAGTACGAGCAGTACTTC.

This chain connects TRBV10-3 to TRBJ1-2; 8 nucleotides match TRBD1. Germline assignment: CDR1 ENHRY and CDR2 SYGVKD. The CDR3 runs to 15 residues. J was trimmed by 4 bases and V by 6 bases; bases with no gene match: 10. The CDR3 nucleotides read TGTGCCATCAGGGGACAGGAGCTATCCTTCTATGGCTACACCTTC. Residues: CAIRGQELSFYGYTF.

This chain joins TRBV18 and TRBJ1-3; D gene ambiguous. The V end lost 1 base, the J end lost 0 bases, and 10 bases lay between the germline ends. The CDR3 has 16 residues. Germline CDR1 is KGHSH and CDR2 is LQKENI. As DNA, the CDR3 is TGTGCCAGCTCACCACGGCCAGCGGACTCTGGAAACACCATATATTTT. This translates into CASSPRPADSGNTIYF.

This clone was observed once. The V gene is TRBV28, the J gene TRBJ2-7; weak D call: TRBD1 (6 bases). CDR1 is MDHEN, CDR2 SYDVKM, per germline. V lost 6 bases and J lost 2, with 14 bases in between. CDR3 length: 14 residues. The chain's CDR3 is CASRGHRTTYEQYF. DNA of the CDR3: TGTGCCAGCAGGGGACACCGAACTACCTACGAGCAGTACTTC.